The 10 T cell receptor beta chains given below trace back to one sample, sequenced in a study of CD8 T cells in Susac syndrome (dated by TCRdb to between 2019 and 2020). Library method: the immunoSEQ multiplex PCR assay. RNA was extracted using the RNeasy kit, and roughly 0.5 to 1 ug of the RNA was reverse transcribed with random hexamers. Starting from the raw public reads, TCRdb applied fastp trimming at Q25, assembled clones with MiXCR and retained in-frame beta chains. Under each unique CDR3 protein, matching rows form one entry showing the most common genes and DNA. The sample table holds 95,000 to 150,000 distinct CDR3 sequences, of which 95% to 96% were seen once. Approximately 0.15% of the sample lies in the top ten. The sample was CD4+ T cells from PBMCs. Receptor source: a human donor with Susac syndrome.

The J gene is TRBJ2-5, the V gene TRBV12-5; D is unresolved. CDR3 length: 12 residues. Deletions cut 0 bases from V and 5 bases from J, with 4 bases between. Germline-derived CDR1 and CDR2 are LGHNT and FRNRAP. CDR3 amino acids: CASGLVLETQYF. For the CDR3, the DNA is TGTGCTAGTGGTTTGGTACTGGAGACCCAGTACTTC.

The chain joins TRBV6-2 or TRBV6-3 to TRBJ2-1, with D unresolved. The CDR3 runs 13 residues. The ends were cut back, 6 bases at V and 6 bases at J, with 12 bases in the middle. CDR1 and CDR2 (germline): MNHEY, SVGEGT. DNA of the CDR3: TGTGCCAGCAGAACCCCCCGGGCCAATGAGCAGTTCTTC. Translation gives CASRTPRANEQFF.

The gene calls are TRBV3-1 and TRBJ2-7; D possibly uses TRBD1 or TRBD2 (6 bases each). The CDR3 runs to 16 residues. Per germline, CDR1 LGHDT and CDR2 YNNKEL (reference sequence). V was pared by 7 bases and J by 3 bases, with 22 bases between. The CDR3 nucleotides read TGTGCCAGCATGAAAGGAGGGGGACTTGGGCTCTACGAGCAGTACTTC. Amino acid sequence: CASMKGGGLGLYEQYF.

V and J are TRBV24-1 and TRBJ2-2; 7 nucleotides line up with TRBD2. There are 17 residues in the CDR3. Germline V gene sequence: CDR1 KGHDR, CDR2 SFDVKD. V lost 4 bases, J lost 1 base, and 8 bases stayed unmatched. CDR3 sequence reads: CATSDLNSGRNTGELFF. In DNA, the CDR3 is TGTGCCACCAGTGACCTGAATAGCGGGCGGAACACCGGGGAGCTGTTTTTT.

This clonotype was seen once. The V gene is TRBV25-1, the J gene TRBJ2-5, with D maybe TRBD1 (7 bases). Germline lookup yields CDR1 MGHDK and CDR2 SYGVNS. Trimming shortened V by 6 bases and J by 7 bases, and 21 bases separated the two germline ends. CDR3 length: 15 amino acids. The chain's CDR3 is CASSLNRGRGVTQYF. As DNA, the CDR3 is TGTGCCAGCAGCTTGAACAGGGGCCGCGGGGTGACCCAGTACTTC.

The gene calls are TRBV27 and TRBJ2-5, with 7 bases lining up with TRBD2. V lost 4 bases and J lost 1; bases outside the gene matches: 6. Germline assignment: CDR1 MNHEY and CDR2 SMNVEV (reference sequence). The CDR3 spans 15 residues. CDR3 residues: CASSSSGWTQETQYF. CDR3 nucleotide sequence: TGTGCCAGCAGTTCTAGCGGCTGGACCCAAGAGACCCAGTACTTC.

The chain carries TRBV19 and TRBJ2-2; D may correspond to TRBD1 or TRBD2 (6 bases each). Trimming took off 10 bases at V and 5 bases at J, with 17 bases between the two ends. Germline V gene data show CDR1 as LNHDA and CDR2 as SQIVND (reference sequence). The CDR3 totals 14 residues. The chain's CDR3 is CAISSGGGTGELFF. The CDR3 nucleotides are TGTGCCATCTCCTCCGGGGGCGGAACCGGGGAGCTGTTTTTT.

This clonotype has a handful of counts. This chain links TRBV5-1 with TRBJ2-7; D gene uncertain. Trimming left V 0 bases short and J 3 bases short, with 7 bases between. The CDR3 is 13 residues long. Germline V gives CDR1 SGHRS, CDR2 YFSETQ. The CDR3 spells CASSLGRNYEQYF. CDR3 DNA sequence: TGCGCCAGCAGCTTGGGCAGAAACTACGAGCAGTACTTC.

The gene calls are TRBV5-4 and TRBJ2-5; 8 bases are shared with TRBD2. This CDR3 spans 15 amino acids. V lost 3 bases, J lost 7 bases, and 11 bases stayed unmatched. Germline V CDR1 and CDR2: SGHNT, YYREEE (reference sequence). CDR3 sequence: CASSSPGTRGGTQYF. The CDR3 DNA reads TGTGCCAGCAGCTCCCCCGGGACTAGGGGGGGGACCCAGTACTTC.

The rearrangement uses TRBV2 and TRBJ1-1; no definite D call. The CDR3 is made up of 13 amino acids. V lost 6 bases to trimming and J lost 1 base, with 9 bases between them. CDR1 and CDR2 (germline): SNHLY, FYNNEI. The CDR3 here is CASSSHTNTEAFF. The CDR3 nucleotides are TGTGCCAGCAGCAGTCATACGAACACTGAAGCTTTCTTT. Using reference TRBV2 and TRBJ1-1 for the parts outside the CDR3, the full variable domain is EPEVTQTPSHQVTQMGQEVILRCVPISNHLYFYWYRQILGQKVEFLVSFYNNEISEKSEIFDDQFSVERPDGSNFTLKIRSTKLEDSAMYFCASSSHTNTEAFFGQGTRLTVV.